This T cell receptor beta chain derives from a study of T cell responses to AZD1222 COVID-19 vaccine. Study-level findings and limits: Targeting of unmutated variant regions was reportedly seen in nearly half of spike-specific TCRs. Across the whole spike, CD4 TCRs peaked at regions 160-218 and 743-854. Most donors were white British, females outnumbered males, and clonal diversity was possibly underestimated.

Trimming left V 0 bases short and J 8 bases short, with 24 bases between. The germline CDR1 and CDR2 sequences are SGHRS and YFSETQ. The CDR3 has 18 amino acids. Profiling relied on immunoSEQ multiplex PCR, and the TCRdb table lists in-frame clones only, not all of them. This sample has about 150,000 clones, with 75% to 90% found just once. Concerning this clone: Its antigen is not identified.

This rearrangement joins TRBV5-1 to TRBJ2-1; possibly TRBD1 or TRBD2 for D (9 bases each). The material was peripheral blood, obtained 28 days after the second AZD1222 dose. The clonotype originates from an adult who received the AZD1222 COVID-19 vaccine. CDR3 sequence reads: CASSLGQGVAGVSYEQFF. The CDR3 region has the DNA TGCGCCAGCAGCTTGGGACAGGGGGTAGCGGGAGTGAGCTATGAGCAGTTCTTC.